This is a list of T cell receptor beta chains from one sample in a study of blood T cell repertoires in COVID-19. TCRdb's table, derived via immunoSEQ multiplex PCR, lists solely in-frame clones and lacks some. The top ten hold 0.6% to 0.9% of the sample, which has over 150,000 clones, 94% seen once. The sample taken for sequencing was peripheral blood. These receptors came from a man aged 25-45 years with COVID-19, enrolled during active disease. Both conserved end residues are part of each CDR3. The D gene is left open where the match is weak. Clone size appears in some rows only: once, few, many, or a class for an expanded clone.

D	size	V	J	CDR3	DNA
.	once	TRBV28	TRBJ2-2	CASTLNTGELFF	TGTGCCAGCACCCTAAACACCGGGGAGCTGTTTTTT
.	.	TRBV30	TRBJ1-1	CAWSEGDLNTEAFF	TGTGCCTGGAGTGAGGGGGACCTGAACACTGAAGCTTTCTTT
.	.	TRBV2	TRBJ1-5	CASSDRAGGNQPQHF	TGTGCCAGCAGTGATCGGGCAGGGGGCAATCAGCCCCAGCATTTT
.	.	TRBV6-5	TRBJ2-3	CASSSIRVRTDTQYF	TGTGCCAGCAGTTCCATCAGGGTGCGCACAGATACGCAGTATTTT
.	.	TRBV6-5	TRBJ1-2	CASKLGGQSDGYTF	TGTGCCAGCAAACTCGGGGGGCAATCCGATGGCTACACCTTC
TRBD1	.	TRBV5-4	TRBJ2-7	CASSSRGTGYTNTYEQYF	TGTGCCAGCAGCTCCCGCGGGACAGGTTATACAAACACCTACGAGCAGTACTTC
TRBD1	.	TRBV7-9	TRBJ1-2	CASSHMAGGYGYTF	TGTGCCAGCAGCCATATGGCAGGGGGATATGGCTACACCTTC
TRBD1	.	TRBV7-2	TRBJ1-2	CASRMPGQGRGNTF	TGTGCCAGCAGGATGCCGGGACAGGGGAGGGGCAACACCTTC
.	.	TRBV5-4	TRBJ1-1	CASSLGQRHTEAFF	TGTGCCAGCAGCTTGGGACAGAGACACACTGAAGCTTTCTTT
TRBD1	.	TRBV5-4	TRBJ1-1	CASRRTGAGYTEAFF	TGTGCCAGCAGGCGGACAGGGGCCGGGTACACTGAAGCTTTCTTT
.	.	TRBV19	TRBJ1-1	CASSMGGRNTEAFF	TGTGCCAGTAGTATGGGGGGGAGGAACACTGAAGCTTTCTTT
.	.	TRBV11-3	TRBJ1-5	CASSLVEPGNQPQHF	TGTGCCAGCAGCTTAGTCGAACCGGGGAATCAGCCCCAGCATTTT
.	.	TRBV2	TRBJ2-2	CASSLLKELFF	TGTGCCAGCAGCCTACTCAAGGAGCTGTTTTTT
.	.	TRBV5-4	TRBJ1-2	CASSLAGIYGYTF	TGTGCCAGCAGCTTGGCGGGAATCTATGGCTACACCTTC
.	.	TRBV7-3	TRBJ2-2	CASSLIESGELFF	TGTGCCAGCAGCTTAATAGAGTCCGGGGAGCTGTTTTTT
.	.	TRBV7-2	TRBJ2-2	CASSVSPSTGELFF	TGTGCCAGCAGCGTCAGCCCTAGCACCGGGGAGCTGTTTTTT
TRBD1	.	TRBV19	TRBJ1-5	CASSEGAGNQPQHF	TGTGCCAGTAGCGAGGGGGCTGGCAATCAGCCCCAGCATTTT
TRBD1	.	TRBV5-1	TRBJ1-5	CASSSERQGGYQPQHF	TGCGCCAGCAGCTCCGAGAGACAGGGGGGTTATCAGCCCCAGCATTTT
.	.	TRBV12-1	TRBJ1-1	CASSSAQCRGTKNEAFF	TGTGCCAGCAGCTCCGCCCAGTGTCGGGGGACGAAGAATGAAGCTTTCTTT
.	.	TRBV18	TRBJ1-1	CASSPLSGTEAFF	TGTGCCAGCTCACCACTGAGTGGCACTGAAGCTTTCTTT
.	.	TRBV6-5	TRBJ1-4	CASSYSRPMNEKLFF	TGTGCCAGCAGTTACTCGAGGCCCATGAATGAAAAACTGTTTTTT
TRBD1	.	TRBV9	TRBJ1-3	CASSPISPGQIDLSGNTIYF	TGTGCCAGCAGCCCCATCAGTCCGGGACAGATCGACCTTTCTGGAAACACCATATATTTT
TRBD2	.	TRBV7-6	TRBJ2-1	CASSLGTSSYNEQFF	TGTGCCAGCAGCTTAGGGACTAGTTCCTACAATGAGCAGTTCTTC
.	.	TRBV13	TRBJ1-1	CASSLRQDANTEAFF	TGTGCCAGCAGCCTTCGACAGGACGCGAACACTGAAGCTTTCTTT
.	.	TRBV11-2	TRBJ2-3	CASSVDRDSTDTQYF	TGTGCCAGCAGCGTGGACAGAGATAGCACAGATACGCAGTATTTT
TRBD1	.	TRBV30	TRBJ2-7	CAWSWGTGNFYEQYF	TGTGCCTGGAGTTGGGGGACAGGGAACTTCTACGAGCAGTACTTC
TRBD2	.	TRBV18	TRBJ2-7	CASSPVAGGLEQYF	TGTGCCAGCTCACCGGTAGCGGGGGGGCTCGAGCAGTACTTC
TRBD2	.	TRBV15	TRBJ2-2	CATSRERTSGGNTGELFF	TGTGCCACCAGCAGAGAACGAACTAGCGGGGGGAACACCGGGGAGCTGTTTTTT